This is a list of T cell receptor beta chains from one sample in a study of cytomegalovirus exposure and HLA in healthy donors. Clones were read by immunoSEQ multiplex PCR, and TCRdb kept only the in-frame ones, dropping some. In the table there are around 150,000 clones, about 65% of which are singletons. Sequencing was performed on PBMCs. Every receptor here comes from a man aged 35-49 years in good health and CMV-seropositive. Both conserved end residues are part of each CDR3. The order of the fields is J gene, clone size, V gene, CDR3 protein. Size values are once, few and many counts, or a class for expanded clones, and some rows have none.

j_call: TRBJ2-2
clone_size: -
v_call: TRBV1
cdr3_aa: CTSSQVRTGELFF

j_call: TRBJ1-4
clone_size: -
v_call: TRBV4-1
cdr3_aa: CASSQAGGGEKLFF

j_call: TRBJ2-6
clone_size: -
v_call: TRBV27
cdr3_aa: CASNSGRTGGAGANVLTF

j_call: TRBJ1-1
clone_size: -
v_call: TRBV19
cdr3_aa: CASKQDDDVYTEAFF

j_call: TRBJ2-7
clone_size: -
v_call: TRBV7-2
cdr3_aa: CASSRTGSFYEQYF

j_call: TRBJ1-5
clone_size: -
v_call: TRBV18
cdr3_aa: CASSPGGRGNQPQHF

j_call: TRBJ2-2
clone_size: -
v_call: TRBV29-1
cdr3_aa: CSVGVGGTGELFF

j_call: TRBJ2-2
clone_size: once
v_call: TRBV5-1
cdr3_aa: CASSWGTGITGELFF

j_call: TRBJ2-2
clone_size: few
v_call: TRBV5-4
cdr3_aa: CASSPSGASGELFF

j_call: TRBJ2-7
clone_size: -
v_call: TRBV27
cdr3_aa: CASSLYLGAYEQYF

j_call: TRBJ2-7
clone_size: -
v_call: TRBV6-6
cdr3_aa: CASSYLGQGYEQYF

j_call: TRBJ2-2
clone_size: -
v_call: TRBV19
cdr3_aa: CATQEAASRGELFF

j_call: TRBJ1-2
clone_size: once
v_call: TRBV6-5
cdr3_aa: CASSYEAAGGYTF

j_call: TRBJ2-5
clone_size: -
v_call: TRBV15
cdr3_aa: CATSRDVSVQETQYF

j_call: TRBJ1-5
clone_size: -
v_call: TRBV7-8
cdr3_aa: CASSLRGHYSNQPQHF

j_call: TRBJ1-1
clone_size: -
v_call: TRBV6-5
cdr3_aa: CASSPRPGTEAFF

j_call: TRBJ2-7
clone_size: -
v_call: TRBV27
cdr3_aa: CASSYLGGSYEQYF

j_call: TRBJ2-7
clone_size: few
v_call: TRBV15
cdr3_aa: CATSRDSGLAGWQYF

j_call: TRBJ2-3
clone_size: -
v_call: TRBV9
cdr3_aa: CASSVEVPGIGTDTQYF

j_call: TRBJ1-1
clone_size: -
v_call: TRBV6-5
cdr3_aa: CASSPGGGNTEAFF

j_call: TRBJ2-1
clone_size: -
v_call: TRBV19
cdr3_aa: CASSSPGLAGINEQFF

j_call: TRBJ2-5
clone_size: -
v_call: TRBV6-5
cdr3_aa: CASSPGPPRGETQYF

j_call: TRBJ2-7
clone_size: -
v_call: TRBV11-1
cdr3_aa: CASSLGGTAYEQYF

j_call: TRBJ2-1
clone_size: -
v_call: TRBV6-1
cdr3_aa: CASSRRDSWNEQFF

j_call: TRBJ2-1
clone_size: -
v_call: TRBV9
cdr3_aa: CASSVGDYSYNEQFF

j_call: TRBJ2-7
clone_size: few
v_call: TRBV4-1
cdr3_aa: CASSQGRLAGGLSHEQYF

j_call: TRBJ1-1
clone_size: once
v_call: TRBV19
cdr3_aa: CASSGRHENTEAFF